Listed below are T cell receptor beta chains from one sample, sequenced in a study of T cell changes during pregnancy in multiple sclerosis. Assay: immunoSEQ multiplex PCR; the TCRdb copy retains only in-frame clones and omits some. The data show roughly 79,000 clones, with approximately 92% seen just once and 0.65% to 0.95% held by the top ten. Sequencing used peripheral blood, obtained in the second trimester of pregnancy. The receptors originated from a female donor in good health, enrolled as a control in a pregnancy study. The CDR3 runs from the conserved cysteine through the conserved F or W. The D gene is left open where the match is weak. The listing skips clone size in some rows; elsewhere it reads once, few, many or a size class.

size	D	V	J	CDR3	DNA
NA	TRBD1	TRBV19	TRBJ1-4	CASVTTRGSRGKLFF	TGTGCCAGTGTTACAACCAGGGGGAGTCGTGGAAAACTGTTTTTT
NA	NA	TRBV27	TRBJ1-1	CASSSHLRRGDTEAFF	TGTGCCAGCAGTTCCCATCTCCGGCGCGGGGACACTGAAGCTTTCTTT
NA	TRBD1	TRBV11-3	TRBJ2-7	CASSQWDSSYEQYF	TGTGCCAGCAGCCAATGGGACAGCTCCTACGAGCAGTACTTC
NA	NA	TRBV19	TRBJ1-2	CASSIDDRRYTF	TGTGCCAGTAGTATTGACGACAGGCGCTACACCTTC
NA	TRBD1	TRBV5-4	TRBJ2-1	CASSLDRDHEQFF	TGTGCCAGCAGCCTGGACAGGGACCATGAGCAGTTCTTC
NA	NA	TRBV30	TRBJ2-5	CAWSRRGLETQYF	TGTGCCTGGAGTCGGAGGGGGCTCGAGACCCAGTACTTC
NA	NA	TRBV27	TRBJ2-1	CASSFHGEANEQFF	TGTGCCAGCAGTTTTCACGGGGAAGCAAATGAGCAGTTCTTC
NA	NA	TRBV29-1	TRBJ1-1	CSVIPLRRSPRGNTEAFF	TGCAGCGTCATCCCCTTGAGGCGAAGTCCAAGAGGGAACACTGAAGCTTTCTTT
NA	TRBD1	TRBV7-8	TRBJ1-3	CASSPRGSGNTIYF	TGTGCCAGCAGCCCCAGGGGGTCTGGAAACACCATATATTTT
NA	NA	TRBV9	TRBJ2-7	CASSVAPGPYEQYF	TGTGCCAGCAGCGTAGCCCCGGGTCCCTACGAGCAGTACTTC
NA	NA	TRBV4-3	TRBJ1-2	CASSQGLQGEYGYTF	TGCGCCAGCAGCCAAGGTCTACAGGGAGAGTATGGCTACACCTTC
NA	NA	TRBV30	TRBJ2-2	CAWTHDRANTGELFF	TGTGCCTGGACTCATGACAGAGCGAACACCGGGGAGCTGTTTTTT
NA	TRBD2	TRBV2	TRBJ2-1	CASSRPGLAEHEQFF	TGTGCCAGCAGTCGACCGGGACTAGCGGAACATGAGCAGTTCTTC
NA	NA	TRBV7-2	TRBJ1-5	CASSLVRERGQPQHF	TGTGCCAGCAGCTTAGTCAGGGAAAGGGGTCAGCCCCAGCATTTT
NA	NA	TRBV30	TRBJ2-7	CAWSVPPRQEYF	TGTGCCTGGAGTGTACCTCCTCGACAGGAGTACTTC
few	NA	TRBV15	TRBJ1-6	CATSKKTGLGSPLHF	TGTGCCACCAGCAAGAAGACAGGCCTAGGTTCACCCCTCCACTTT
NA	NA	TRBV7-2	TRBJ2-1	CASSPILQGNEQFF	TGTGCCAGCAGCCCAATCCTTCAGGGGAATGAGCAGTTCTTC
NA	TRBD1	TRBV4-2	TRBJ2-5	CASSQTTGDETQYF	TGTGCCAGCAGCCAAACTACAGGGGACGAGACCCAGTACTTC
NA	TRBD1	TRBV19	TRBJ2-2	CASSSRPGQGYTGELFF	TGTGCCAGTAGTTCGCGGCCGGGACAGGGTTACACCGGGGAGCTGTTTTTT
NA	NA	TRBV19	TRBJ1-2	CASSIDRRDSLNYGYTF	TGTGCCAGTAGTATAGATCGGCGTGACAGTCTCAACTATGGCTACACCTTC
NA	NA	TRBV5-1	TRBJ1-5	CASSLSFGVGQPQHF	TGCGCCAGCAGCTTGTCTTTCGGGGTTGGTCAGCCCCAGCATTTT
NA	NA	TRBV25-1	TRBJ1-6	CASSDRFGSPLHF	TGTGCCAGCAGTGACCGGTTCGGTTCACCCCTCCACTTT
NA	TRBD1	TRBV27	TRBJ1-2	CASTGTTGGQLNYGYTF	TGTGCCAGCACCGGAACCACAGGGGGACAACTTAACTATGGCTACACCTTC
NA	TRBD1	TRBV6-4	TRBJ1-1	CASSDTGGVGEAFF	TGTGCCAGCAGTGATACAGGGGGAGTGGGTGAAGCTTTCTTT
NA	TRBD2	TRBV11-2	TRBJ2-1	CASSKDSGSSYNEQFF	TGTGCCAGCAGCAAAGATAGCGGGAGCTCCTACAATGAGCAGTTCTTC
NA	TRBD1	TRBV10-3	TRBJ2-1	CAISGTGQLAANEQFF	TGTGCCATCAGTGGGACGGGACAGCTGGCCGCCAATGAGCAGTTCTTC
NA	TRBD1	TRBV7-3	TRBJ1-1	CASSPTGATNTEAFF	TGTGCCAGCAGCCCCACAGGGGCAACGAACACTGAAGCTTTCTTT
NA	NA	TRBV29-1	TRBJ2-7	CSVEARYEQYF	TGCAGCGTTGAGGCTCGCTACGAGCAGTACTTC
NA	NA	TRBV5-4	TRBJ1-2	CASSQTGTSGYTF	TGTGCCAGCAGCCAGACAGGAACCTCAGGCTACACCTTC
NA	NA	TRBV7-9	TRBJ1-1	CASSLEAGLEAFF	TGTGCCAGCAGCTTAGAGGCGGGCCTTGAAGCTTTCTTT
NA	NA	TRBV6-5	TRBJ2-5	CAVTGLQETQYF	TGTGCCGTAACCGGACTCCAAGAGACCCAGTACTTC
NA	NA	TRBV6-6	TRBJ1-2	CASSYHNYGYTF	TGTGCCAGCAGTTACCATAACTATGGCTACACCTTC
NA	NA	TRBV10-3	TRBJ1-1	CAISEGGRGTTEAFF	TGTGCCATCAGTGAAGGAGGTAGGGGGACCACTGAAGCTTTCTTT
NA	NA	TRBV5-1	TRBJ2-3	CASRSGGTSTDTQYF	TGCGCCAGCCGTTCAGGGGGGACTAGCACAGATACGCAGTATTTT
once	NA	TRBV5-1	TRBJ1-1	CASSLGQGGITEAFF	TGCGCCAGCAGCTTGGGTCAGGGAGGCATCACTGAAGCTTTCTTT
NA	NA	TRBV7-2	TRBJ1-4	CASSPEGQKEKLFF	TGTGCCAGCAGTCCTGAGGGACAAAAAGAAAAACTGTTTTTT
once	TRBD1	TRBV5-6	TRBJ1-5	CASSFGTGVNQPQHF	TGTGCCAGCAGCTTCGGGACAGGGGTGAATCAGCCCCAGCATTTT